This TCR beta chain emerged from a study of CD8 T cells in Susac syndrome. Across the study: The Susac syndrome patients were therapy-naive, on corticosteroids, or on intravenous immunoglobulin alone at blood draw.

V was pared by 3 bases and J by 9 bases, with 2 bases of the junction left unmatched. CDR3 length equals 12 residues. From germline, CDR1 is SEHNR and CDR2 FQNEAQ (reference sequence). Random hexamers were used to reverse transcribe roughly 0.5 to 1 ug of RNA. TCR beta CDR3 was amplified by immunoSEQ multiplex PCR. This amplification extended across 54 Vbeta and 13 Jbeta segments. TCRdb analysed the immunoSEQ multiplex PCR reads with MiXCR anew, one entry per CDR3 protein. Of under 90,000 distinct CDR3 sequences listed, around 95% are singletons. The CD8+ and CD4+ T cells were negatively isolated, with the TEMRA cells enriched by FACS. This clonotype has just one count.

The sample comprised CD8+ T cells from PBMCs. This chain joins TRBV7-9 and TRBJ2-1, with 7 bases lining up with TRBD2. The TCR was taken from a human donor with Susac syndrome. CDR3 bases: TGTGCCAGCAGCTTTGGGAGGGGTGAGCAGTTCTTC. Translation: CASSFGRGEQFF.